The 25 T cell receptor beta chains below all came from one sample that was sequenced in a study of blood T cells in healthy people across ages. Using a J-beta primer mix together with a sample-barcoded 5' primer, a second PCR was run for roughly 7 to 11 cycles. Using its own MiXCR run on the 5' RACE reads, TCRdb lists one record per CDR3 protein. The data show about 1.8 million distinct CDR3 sequences, about 49% seen once. The specimen sequenced was blood. These TCRs come from a woman aged 40-49 years in good health.

This CDR3 reads CASQPGTGATNTEAFF. The CDR3 DNA follows: TGCGCCAGCCAGCCGGGGACAGGGGCGACGAACACTGAAGCTTTCTTT. J is TRBJ1-1 and V is TRBV5-1, with 10 bases matching TRBD1. In germline, CDR1 is SGHRS, CDR2 YFSETQ. With V trimmed by 7 bases and J by 1 base, 10 bases remained unmatched. The CDR3 is made up of 16 amino acids.

This clonotype was recorded a few times. This sequence joins TRBV20-1 and TRBJ2-1; 11 bases align to TRBD2. The CDR3 is 15 residues long. CDR1 and CDR2 from the germline V gene are DFQATT and SNEGSKA (reference sequence). V lost 5 bases to trimming and J lost 1 base; unmatched junction nucleotides: 4. The CDR3 here is CSAGIAGGSYNEQFF. The CDR3 DNA sequence: TGCAGTGCTGGAATAGCGGGGGGGTCCTACAATGAGCAGTTCTTC.

This clonotype was picked up many times. This rearrangement joins TRBV29-1 to TRBJ2-7; D gene uncertain. The V gene's germline CDR1 is SQVTM and CDR2 ANQGSEA. The CDR3 extends over 12 amino acids. Trimming took off 2 bases at V and 4 bases at J, with 9 bases between the two ends. The CDR3 is CSVEIPGYEQYF. The CDR3 nucleotides are TGCAGCGTTGAAATCCCTGGTTACGAGCAGTACTTC.

This rearrangement joins TRBV10-3 to TRBJ2-7, with D tentatively TRBD2 (6 bases). With 8 bases removed from V and 7 bases from J, the gap between germline ends came to 15 bases. This CDR3 has 12 residues. Germline CDR1 reads ENHRY; CDR2 reads SYGVKD. The CDR3 sequence: CAIEPPGGEQYF. The CDR3 region has the DNA TGTGCCATCGAACCGCCCGGGGGTGAGCAGTACTTC.

The chain employs TRBV10-3 and TRBJ2-5; D gene uncertain. The CDR3 contains 13 residues. Trimming cost V 0 bases and J 11 bases, with 13 bases left between them. Germline V gene sequence: CDR1 ENHRY, CDR2 SYGVKD. The CDR3 protein is CAISESTVTEQYF. The CDR3, as DNA: TGTGCCATCAGTGAGTCGACGGTGACTGAGCAGTACTTC.

The table lists this clonotype with a few counts. This sequence joins TRBV27 and TRBJ2-4, with 8 bases identical to TRBD2. V lost 0 bases, J lost 6 bases, and 4 bases stayed unmatched. The CDR3 covers 15 residues. Germline-derived CDR1 and CDR2 are MNHEY and SMNVEV (reference sequence). This chain's CDR3 is CASSLSIGGVNIQYF. DNA for the CDR3: TGTGCCAGCAGTTTATCGATCGGGGGGGTAAACATTCAGTACTTC.

The chain recombines TRBV12-3 or TRBV12-4 with TRBJ2-7; TRBD2 aligns across 7 bases. V lost 1 base and J lost 7; bases outside the gene matches: 7. CDR3 length: 14 residues. In nucleotides, the CDR3 is TGTGCCAGCAGTTTAGGAGGGAGGGGTGGTGAGCAGTACTTC. Protein product: CASSLGGRGGEQYF.

The chain joins TRBV5-6 to TRBJ2-1, with 11 nucleotides matching TRBD2. Looked up from germline, CDR1 is SGHDT and CDR2 is YYEEEE. The CDR3 contains 18 residues. With V trimmed by 4 bases and J by 0 bases, 9 bases remained unmatched. The CDR3 is CASSLGLAVLSSYNEQFF. In DNA form, the CDR3 reads TGTGCCAGCAGCCTGGGACTAGCGGTTCTTAGCTCCTACAATGAGCAGTTCTTC.

This chain links TRBV29-1 with TRBJ1-2; D unresolved. The V and J ends lost 1 base and 5 bases respectively, with 8 bases between them. CDR1 is SQVTM, CDR2 ANQGSEA, per germline. The CDR3 sequence is 12 residues long. CDR3 coding DNA: TGCAGCGTTGAAGGACGGCCTTATGGCTACACCTTC. Its protein product is CSVEGRPYGYTF.

A single count supports this clonotype. The V and J genes are TRBV6-2 or TRBV6-3 and TRBJ1-6; 7 bases line up with TRBD1. The CDR3 is made up of 20 amino acids. V gave up 2 bases and J gave up 14 bases; unmatched junction bases: 27. The germline V gene encodes CDR1 MNHEY and CDR2 SVGEGT. Written as DNA, the CDR3 is TGTGCCAGCAGTTACCTCCAAGTCACTCCCGGACAGGCCTCCTCGGGGGCCCTCCACTTT. Its translation: CASSYLQVTPGQASSGALHF.

The chain employs TRBV29-1 and TRBJ2-1; 12 bases match TRBD2. The V segment lost 0 bases and the J segment 0 bases; nucleotides outside the gene matches: 15. Germline lookup yields CDR1 SQVTM and CDR2 ANQGSEA. The CDR3 has 21 amino acids. The CDR3 protein is CSVEDQLLAGGLSVSYNEQFF. CDR3 bases: TGCAGCGTTGAAGATCAGTTACTAGCGGGGGGCCTGTCGGTCTCCTACAATGAGCAGTTCTTC.

J is TRBJ2-5 and V is TRBV7-2; no reliable D call. The CDR3 contains 15 residues. CDR1 and CDR2 (germline): SGHTA, FQGNSA. V was clipped by 0 bases and J by 10 bases, with 18 bases between them. The DNA of the CDR3 is TGTGCCAGCAGCTTAGCGCCGTCGACTGGGCGTCGCCAGTACTTC. Its translation: CASSLAPSTGRRQYF.

V and J are TRBV20-1 and TRBJ1-2; D remains unclear. Germline V CDR1 and CDR2: DFQATT, SNEGSKA (reference sequence). Trimming pared 6 bases from V and 0 bases from J, leaving 11 bases between. The CDR3 covers 13 residues. The CDR3 reads CSANRPANYGYTF. The CDR3 bases are TGCAGTGCCAACAGACCGGCTAACTATGGCTACACCTTC.

This clonotype was detected only a few times. The chain uses TRBV28 and TRBJ2-1; TRBD1 matches at 11 bases. CDR3 length: 16 amino acids. V trimming: 4 bases; J trimming: 3 bases; junction bases outside the gene matches: 5. Germline CDR1 MDHEN, CDR2 SYDVKM. The CDR3 is CASSSSGTGGYNEQFF. For the CDR3, the DNA is TGTGCCAGCAGTTCGTCCGGGACAGGGGGCTACAATGAGCAGTTCTTC.

Of note for this clonotype: Mismatch with germline at one junction end may stem from a read error. This sequence joins TRBV11-3 and TRBJ2-6; tentatively, D is TRBD1 or TRBD2 (5 bases each). The CDR3 length is 16 residues. The germline V gene encodes CDR1 SGHNT and CDR2 YENEEA. The CDR3 loop reads CASTRGASSGASVLTF. Written as DNA, the CDR3 is TGTGCCAGTACCCGAGGGGCGAGCTCTGGGGCCAGCGTCCTGACTTTC.

V gene TRBV5-5 combines with J gene TRBJ2-7, with 9 bases matching TRBD2. Germline V CDR1 and CDR2: SGHKS, YYEKEE (reference sequence). The ends lost 5 bases at V and 3 bases at J; junction bases unmatched: 3. The CDR3 consists of 13 residues. CDR3 sequence (DNA): TGTGCCAGCAGGCTAGCGGGAAACTACGAGCAGTACTTC. Protein product: CASRLAGNYEQYF.

As to this clonotype: The junction and the germline gene differ at one end; a read error may be behind it. This chain links TRBV7-2 with TRBJ2-3; D is perhaps TRBD1 (5 bases). Germline CDR1 SGHTA, CDR2 FQGNSA. There are 15 residues in the CDR3. The CDR3 sequence is CAGSLGALRRDTQYF. The CDR3 region has the DNA TGTGCCGGCAGCTTAGGGGCTCTCCGCCGGGATACGCAGTATTTT.

This sequence joins TRBV4-3 and TRBJ1-4, with D unclear. Trimming removed 3 bases from V and 8 bases from J, with 13 bases in between. CDR1 is LGHNA, CDR2 YSLEER, per germline. The CDR3 contains 14 residues. This chain's CDR3 is CASSHTANEEKLFF. The DNA of the CDR3 is TGCGCCAGCAGCCATACAGCCAATGAGGAAAAACTGTTTTTT.

This clonotype was recorded a few times. The chain carries TRBV5-1 and TRBJ2-1, with D perhaps TRBD1 (6 bases). The V gene lost 4 bases and the J gene lost 4 bases, with 12 bases spanning the gap. The CDR3 contains 14 residues. Germline V gene lookup returns CDR1 SGHRS and CDR2 YFSETQ. DNA for the CDR3: TGCGCCAGCAGCCTATGGACAGCTTACAATGAGCAGTTCTTC. Translated, it gives CASSLWTAYNEQFF.

The chain joins TRBV6-2 or TRBV6-3 to TRBJ2-4, with 13 bases fitting TRBD2. Germline V gives CDR1 MNHEY, CDR2 SVGEGT. The CDR3 loop spans 16 amino acids. Trimming took 8 bases from V and 2 from J; bases not matched to a gene: 6. The CDR3 nucleotides are TGTGCCAGCGGAACTAGCGGGGGGGCGACCAAAAACATTCAGTACTTC. It specifies CASGTSGGATKNIQYF.

The V and J genes are TRBV5-1 and TRBJ2-5, with D possibly matching TRBD1 (5 bases). V lost 0 bases to trimming and J lost 2 bases, with 11 bases between them. The germline V gene encodes CDR1 SGHRS and CDR2 YFSETQ. The CDR3 is 15 amino acids. The DNA for the CDR3 is TGCGCCAGCAGCTTGGTATCAGGGATACAAGAGACCCAGTACTTC. It translates to CASSLVSGIQETQYF.

The chain joins TRBV29-1 to TRBJ1-2, with 8 bases lining up with TRBD1. The length of the CDR3 is 15 residues. Germline CDR1 and CDR2: SQVTM and ANQGSEA. With V trimmed by 4 bases and J by 1 base, 8 bases remained unmatched. This CDR3 is CSVGLDRDYNYGYTF. The DNA for the CDR3 is TGCAGCGTTGGTCTGGACAGGGACTATAACTATGGCTACACCTTC.

This clonotype was counted many times. This chain joins TRBV28 and TRBJ2-3, with D maybe TRBD1 (6 bases). Germline V CDR1 and CDR2: MDHEN, SYDVKM. V was clipped by 5 bases and J by 3 bases, with 12 bases between them. The CDR3 is 14 residues long. CDR3 sequence: CASSTGWGTDTQYF. The CDR3 nucleotides are TGTGCCAGCAGTACAGGGTGGGGAACAGATACGCAGTATTTT.

The chain links TRBV3-1 to TRBJ1-2; TRBD1 is a possible D gene (5 bases). CDR1 is LGHDT and CDR2 is YNNKEL in the germline V gene (reference sequence). V lost 0 bases to trimming and J lost 2 bases, with 10 bases between them. The CDR3 sequence is 15 residues long. CDR3: CASSQDGTTNYGYTF. The DNA for the CDR3 is TGTGCCAGCAGCCAAGACGGGACGACCAACTATGGCTACACCTTC.

This clonotype has just a few counts. J is TRBJ2-7 and V is TRBV21-1; whether TRBD1, the table's D call, matches the DNA was not checked. TRBV21-1 is recorded as a pseudogene. The CDR3 sequence is 15 residues long. The CDR3 region has the DNA TGTGCCAGCAGCAAAGAGGACACGATCTCTGGCGAGCAGTACTTC. Its protein is CASSKEDTISGEQYF.